Listed below are T cell receptor beta chains from one sample, sequenced in a study of identical twins. Using its own MiXCR run on the 5' RACE reads, TCRdb lists one record per CDR3 protein. The repertoire holds under 300,000 distinct CDR3 sequences, over 12% seen once, with around 9% in the top ten. The specimen was memory (CD45RO+) T cells sorted from blood. Every receptor here comes from a woman aged 18-29 years in good health. The conserved cysteine and the conserved F or W are not part of the CDR3 here.

CDR3: ASSVATGGTGELF
V: TRBV9

CDR3: SARFGTSGSEQF
V: TRBV20-1

CDR3: ASRYMNVDNKQF
V: TRBV5-1

CDR3: ASSGQGPPLH
V: TRBV9

CDR3: ASSPKTGGRTQY
V: TRBV6-1

CDR3: ASSSLGTAKGTQY
V: TRBV7-2

CDR3: ASSRGGGGGGSYNEQF
V: TRBV5-1

CDR3: ASSLKAGAYNEQF
V: TRBV7-9

CDR3: ASSAVDWV
V: TRBV9

CDR3: ASRSGDSPLH
V: TRBV5-1